The entry below describes one T cell receptor (beta chain). This entry comes from a study of blood T cell repertoires in COVID-19. The data were produced by immunoSEQ multiplex PCR, yet TCRdb's version contains in-frame clones alone and is incomplete. This table has hundreds of thousands of clones, 70% to 90% appearing once. The receptor was isolated from a man aged 25-40 years with acute COVID-19. Sequencing input: PBMCs or T cells enriched from blood (not recorded which).

The DNA of the CDR3 is TGTGCCAGCAGCTTATCACCGACAGGGCTAACCTACGAGCAGTACTTC. Translation gives CASSLSPTGLTYEQYF. This chain joins TRBV11-2 and TRBJ2-7; 7 bases are shared with TRBD1. Germline assignment: CDR1 SGHAT and CDR2 FQNNGV. The CDR3 is made up of 16 amino acids. The V gene end was trimmed by 2 bases and the J gene end by 2 bases; junction bases not matched to a gene: 9.